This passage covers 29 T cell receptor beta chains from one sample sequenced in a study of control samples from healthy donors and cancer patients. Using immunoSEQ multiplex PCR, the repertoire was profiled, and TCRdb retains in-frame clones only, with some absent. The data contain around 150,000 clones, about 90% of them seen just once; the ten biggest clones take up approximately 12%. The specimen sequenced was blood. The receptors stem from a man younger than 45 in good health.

The CDR3 loop is CASSMGQGVDEQYF. CDR3 coding DNA: TGTGCCAGCAGCATGGGACAGGGTGTCGACGAGCAGTACTTC. The chain has TRBV9 and TRBJ2-7; 9 bases fit TRBD1. The V segment lost 4 bases and the J segment 5 bases; nucleotides outside the gene matches: 7. The germline V gene has CDR1 SGDLS and CDR2 YYNGEE. This CDR3 region has 14 residues.

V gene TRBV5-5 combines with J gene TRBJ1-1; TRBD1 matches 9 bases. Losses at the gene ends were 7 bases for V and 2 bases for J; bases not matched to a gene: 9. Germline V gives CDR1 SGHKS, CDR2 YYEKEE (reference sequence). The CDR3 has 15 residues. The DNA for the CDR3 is TGTGCCAGCGCAAGGACAGGGGACGCCAACACTGAAGCTTTCTTT. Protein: CASARTGDANTEAFF.

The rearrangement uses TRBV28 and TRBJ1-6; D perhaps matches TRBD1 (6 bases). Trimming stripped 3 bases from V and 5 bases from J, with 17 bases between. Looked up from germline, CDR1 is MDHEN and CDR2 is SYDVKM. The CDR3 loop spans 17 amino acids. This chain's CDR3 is CASSFRLDRRDNSPLHF. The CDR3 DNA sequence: TGTGCCAGCAGTTTCCGTCTAGACAGGAGAGATAATTCACCCCTCCACTTT.

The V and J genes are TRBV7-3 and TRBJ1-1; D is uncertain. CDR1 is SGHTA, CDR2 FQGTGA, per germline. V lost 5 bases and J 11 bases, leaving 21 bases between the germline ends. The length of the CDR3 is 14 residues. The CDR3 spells CASSPGNYNGDAFF. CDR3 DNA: TGTGCCAGCAGCCCCGGGAACTACAACGGTGACGCTTTCTTT.

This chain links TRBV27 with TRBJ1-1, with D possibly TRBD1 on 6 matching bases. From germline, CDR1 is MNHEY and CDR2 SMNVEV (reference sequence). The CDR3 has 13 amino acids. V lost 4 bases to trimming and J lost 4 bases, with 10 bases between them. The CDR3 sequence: CASSSQGITEAFF. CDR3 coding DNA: TGTGCCAGCAGTTCTCAGGGGATCACTGAAGCTTTCTTT.

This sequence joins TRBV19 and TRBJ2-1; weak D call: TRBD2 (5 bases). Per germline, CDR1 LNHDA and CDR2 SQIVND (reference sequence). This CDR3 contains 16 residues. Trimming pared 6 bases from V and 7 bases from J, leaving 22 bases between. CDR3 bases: TGTGCCAGTAGCGGACGGAGTGAGGGATTCCAAAATGAGCAGTTCTTC. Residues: CASSGRSEGFQNEQFF.

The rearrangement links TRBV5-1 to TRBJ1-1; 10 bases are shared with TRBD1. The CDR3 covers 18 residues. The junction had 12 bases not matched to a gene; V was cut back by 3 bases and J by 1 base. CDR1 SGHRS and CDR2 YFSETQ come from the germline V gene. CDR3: CASSSGQGNLHQNTEAFF. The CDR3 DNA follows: TGCGCCAGCAGCTCGGGACAGGGGAACCTCCACCAGAACACTGAAGCTTTCTTT.

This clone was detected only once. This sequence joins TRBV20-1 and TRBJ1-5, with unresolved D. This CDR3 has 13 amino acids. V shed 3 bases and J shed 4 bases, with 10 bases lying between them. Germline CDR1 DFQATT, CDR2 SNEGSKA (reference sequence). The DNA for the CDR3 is TGCAGTGCTAGTGCGTCCGGGAATCAGCCCCAGCATTTT. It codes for CSASASGNQPQHF.

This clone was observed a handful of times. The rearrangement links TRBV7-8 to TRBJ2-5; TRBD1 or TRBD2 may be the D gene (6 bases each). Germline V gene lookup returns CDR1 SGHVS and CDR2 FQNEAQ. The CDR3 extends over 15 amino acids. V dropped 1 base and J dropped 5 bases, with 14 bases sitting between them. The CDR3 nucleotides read TGTGCCAGCAGCTTAGTGGGGGGCTCTGGGGAGACCCAGTACTTC. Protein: CASSLVGGSGETQYF. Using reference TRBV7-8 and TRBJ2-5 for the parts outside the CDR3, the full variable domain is GAGVSQSPRYKVAKRGQDVALRCDPISGHVSLFWYQQALGQGPEFLTYFQNEAQLDKSGLPSDRFFAERPEGSVSTLKIQRTQQEDSAVYLCASSLVGGSGETQYFGPGTRLLVL.

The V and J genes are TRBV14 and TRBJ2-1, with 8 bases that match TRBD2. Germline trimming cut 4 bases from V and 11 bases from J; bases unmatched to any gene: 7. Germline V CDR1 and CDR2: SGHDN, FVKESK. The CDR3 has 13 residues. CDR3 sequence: CASSPHPGGKQFF. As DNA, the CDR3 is TGTGCCAGCAGCCCTCACCCGGGGGGGAAGCAGTTCTTC.

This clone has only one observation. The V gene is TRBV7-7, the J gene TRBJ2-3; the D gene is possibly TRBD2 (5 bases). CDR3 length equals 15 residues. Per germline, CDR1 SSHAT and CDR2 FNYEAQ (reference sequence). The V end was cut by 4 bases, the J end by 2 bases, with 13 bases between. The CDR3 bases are TGTGCCAGCAGCTCTGATGCCGGGGACACAGATACGCAGTATTTT. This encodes CASSSDAGDTDTQYF.

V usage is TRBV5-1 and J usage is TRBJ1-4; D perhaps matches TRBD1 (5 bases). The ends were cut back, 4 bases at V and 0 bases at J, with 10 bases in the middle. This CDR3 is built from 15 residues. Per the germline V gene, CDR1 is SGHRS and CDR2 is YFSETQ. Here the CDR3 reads CASSPGGATNEKLFF. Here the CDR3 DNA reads TGCGCCAGCAGCCCGGGGGGGGCAACTAATGAAAAACTGTTTTTT. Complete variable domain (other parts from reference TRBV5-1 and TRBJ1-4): KAGVTQTPRYLIKTRGQQVTLSCSPISGHRSVSWYQQTPGQGLQFLFEYFSETQRNKGNFPGRFSGRQFSNSRSEMNVSTLELGDSALYLCASSPGGATNEKLFFGSGTQLSVL.

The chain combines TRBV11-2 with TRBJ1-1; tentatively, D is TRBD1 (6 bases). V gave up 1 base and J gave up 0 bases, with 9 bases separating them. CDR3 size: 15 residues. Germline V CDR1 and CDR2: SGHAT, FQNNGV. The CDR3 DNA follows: TGTGCCAGCAGCTTAGCTCCAGGGGTGAACACTGAAGCTTTCTTT. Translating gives CASSLAPGVNTEAFF.

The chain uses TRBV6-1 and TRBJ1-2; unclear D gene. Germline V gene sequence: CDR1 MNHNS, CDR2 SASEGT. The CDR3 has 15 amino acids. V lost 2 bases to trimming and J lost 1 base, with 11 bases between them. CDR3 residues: CASSELVTINYGYTF. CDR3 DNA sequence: TGTGCCAGCAGTGAATTGGTCACCATTAACTATGGCTACACCTTC.

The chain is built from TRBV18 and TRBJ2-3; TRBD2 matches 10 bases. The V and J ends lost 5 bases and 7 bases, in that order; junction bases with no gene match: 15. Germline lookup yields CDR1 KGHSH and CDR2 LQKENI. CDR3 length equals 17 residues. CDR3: CASSSGLASTESNTQYF. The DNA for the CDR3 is TGTGCCAGCTCATCGGGACTAGCGAGTACCGAGTCTAATACGCAGTATTTT. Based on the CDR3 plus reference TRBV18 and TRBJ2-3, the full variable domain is NAGVMQNPRHLVRRRGQEARLRCSPMKGHSHVYWYRQLPEEGLKFMVYLQKENIIDESGMPKERFSAEFPKEGPSILRIQQVVRGDSAAYFCASSSGLASTESNTQYFGPGTRLTVL.

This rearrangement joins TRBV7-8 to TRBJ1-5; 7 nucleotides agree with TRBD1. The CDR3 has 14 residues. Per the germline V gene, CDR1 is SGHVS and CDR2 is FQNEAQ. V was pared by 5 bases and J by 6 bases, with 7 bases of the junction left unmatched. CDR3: CASSQAQGGQPQHF. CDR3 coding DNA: TGTGCCAGCAGCCAGGCCCAGGGGGGTCAGCCCCAGCATTTT.

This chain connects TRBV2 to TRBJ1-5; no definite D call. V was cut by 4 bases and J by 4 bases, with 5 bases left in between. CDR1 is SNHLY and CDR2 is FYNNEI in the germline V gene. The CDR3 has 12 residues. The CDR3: CASSGGNQPQHF. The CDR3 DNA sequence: TGTGCCAGCAGTGGCGGAAATCAGCCCCAGCATTTT.

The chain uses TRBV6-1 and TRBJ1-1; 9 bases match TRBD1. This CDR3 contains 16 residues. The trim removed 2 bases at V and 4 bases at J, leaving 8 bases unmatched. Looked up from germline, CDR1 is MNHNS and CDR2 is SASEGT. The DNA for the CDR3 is TGTGCCAGCAGTGAAAGGGGGACAGGGTTTGGCACTGAAGCTTTCTTT. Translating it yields CASSERGTGFGTEAFF.

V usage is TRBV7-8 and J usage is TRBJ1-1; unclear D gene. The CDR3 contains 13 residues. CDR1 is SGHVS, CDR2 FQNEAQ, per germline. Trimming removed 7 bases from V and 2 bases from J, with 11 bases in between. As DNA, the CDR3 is TGTGCCAGCACCGAGACACTAAACACTGAAGCTTTCTTT. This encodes CASTETLNTEAFF.

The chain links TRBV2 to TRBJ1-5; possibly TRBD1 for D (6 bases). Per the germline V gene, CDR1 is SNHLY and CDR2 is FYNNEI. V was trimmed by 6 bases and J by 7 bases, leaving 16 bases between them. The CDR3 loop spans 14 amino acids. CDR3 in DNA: TGTGCCAGCAGCGTGGACAGTCTGGGGCAGCCCCAGCATTTT. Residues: CASSVDSLGQPQHF. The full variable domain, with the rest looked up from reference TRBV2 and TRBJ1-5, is EPEVTQTPSHQVTQMGQEVILRCVPISNHLYFYWYRQILGQKVEFLVSFYNNEISEKSEIFDDQFSVERPDGSNFTLKIRSTKLEDSAMYFCASSVDSLGQPQHFGDGTRLSIL.

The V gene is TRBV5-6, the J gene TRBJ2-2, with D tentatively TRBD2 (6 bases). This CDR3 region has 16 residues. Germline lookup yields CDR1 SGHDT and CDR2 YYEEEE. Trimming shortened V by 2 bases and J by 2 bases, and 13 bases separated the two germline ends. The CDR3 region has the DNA TGTGCCAGCAGCTTAATTAGTAGCGGTAACACCGGGGAGCTGTTTTTT. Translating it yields CASSLISSGNTGELFF.

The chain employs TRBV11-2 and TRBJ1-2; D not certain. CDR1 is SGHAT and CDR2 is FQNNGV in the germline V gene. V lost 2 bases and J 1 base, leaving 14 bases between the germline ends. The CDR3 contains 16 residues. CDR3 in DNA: TGTGCCAGCAGCTTAAGGCGCACAGAGGGTAACTATGGCTACACCTTC. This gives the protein CASSLRRTEGNYGYTF.

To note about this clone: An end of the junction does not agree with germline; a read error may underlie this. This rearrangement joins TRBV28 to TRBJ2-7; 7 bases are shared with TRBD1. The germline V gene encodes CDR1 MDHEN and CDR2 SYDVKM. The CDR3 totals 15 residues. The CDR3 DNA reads TGTGTCAGCAGTTTCTCGGGACAGCGACCTTACGAGCAGTACTTC. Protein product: CVSSFSGQRPYEQYF.

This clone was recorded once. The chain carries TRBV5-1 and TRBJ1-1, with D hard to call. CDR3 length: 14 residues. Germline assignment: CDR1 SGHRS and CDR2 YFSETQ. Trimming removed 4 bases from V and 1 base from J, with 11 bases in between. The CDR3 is CASSHTGENTEAFF. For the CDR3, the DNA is TGCGCCAGCAGCCATACGGGAGAGAACACTGAAGCTTTCTTT.

CDR3 nucleotide sequence: TGTGCCATCAGGGCCAGCCCCAACACTGAAGCTTTCTTT. Amino acids: CAIRASPNTEAFF. The chain carries TRBV10-3 and TRBJ1-1; D gene uncertain. The CDR3 runs to 13 residues. The ends were cut back, 6 bases at V and 2 bases at J, with 10 bases in the middle. Germline assignment: CDR1 ENHRY and CDR2 SYGVKD.

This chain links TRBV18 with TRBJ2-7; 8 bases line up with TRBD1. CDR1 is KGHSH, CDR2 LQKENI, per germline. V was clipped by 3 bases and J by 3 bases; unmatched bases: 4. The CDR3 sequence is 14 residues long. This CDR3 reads CASSPGQAYYEQYF. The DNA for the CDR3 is TGTGCCAGCTCACCGGGACAGGCTTACTACGAGCAGTACTTC. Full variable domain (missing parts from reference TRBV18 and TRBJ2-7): NAGVMQNPRHLVRRRGQEARLRCSPMKGHSHVYWYRQLPEEGLKFMVYLQKENIIDESGMPKERFSAEFPKEGPSILRIQQVVRGDSAAYFCASSPGQAYYEQYFGPGTRLTVT.

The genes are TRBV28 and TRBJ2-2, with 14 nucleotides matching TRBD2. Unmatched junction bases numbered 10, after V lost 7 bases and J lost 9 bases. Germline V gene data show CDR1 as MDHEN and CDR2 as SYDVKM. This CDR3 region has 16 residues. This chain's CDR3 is CASKTGTSGRGWELFF. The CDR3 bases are TGTGCCAGCAAGACCGGGACTAGCGGGAGAGGGTGGGAGCTGTTTTTT.

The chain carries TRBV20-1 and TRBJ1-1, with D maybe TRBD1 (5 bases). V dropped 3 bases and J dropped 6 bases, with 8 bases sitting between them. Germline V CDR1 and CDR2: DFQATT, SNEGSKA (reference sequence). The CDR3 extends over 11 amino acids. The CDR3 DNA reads TGCAGTGCTAGGGGGCTCTCTGAAGCTTTCTTT. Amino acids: CSARGLSEAFF.

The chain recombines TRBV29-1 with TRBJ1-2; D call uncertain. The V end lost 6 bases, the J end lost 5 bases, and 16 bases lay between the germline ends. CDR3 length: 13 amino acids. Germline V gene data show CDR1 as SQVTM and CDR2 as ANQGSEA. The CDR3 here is CSVLGAEFYGYTF. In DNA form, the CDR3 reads TGCAGCGTCTTGGGCGCAGAGTTTTATGGCTACACCTTC.